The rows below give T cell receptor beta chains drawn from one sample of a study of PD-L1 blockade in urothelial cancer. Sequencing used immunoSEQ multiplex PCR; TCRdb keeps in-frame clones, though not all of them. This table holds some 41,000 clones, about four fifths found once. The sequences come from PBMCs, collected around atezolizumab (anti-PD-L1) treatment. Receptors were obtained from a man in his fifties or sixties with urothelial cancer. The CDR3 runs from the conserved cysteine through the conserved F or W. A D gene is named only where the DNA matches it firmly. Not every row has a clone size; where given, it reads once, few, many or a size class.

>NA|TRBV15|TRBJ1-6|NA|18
TGTGCCACCAGCAGAGGATTCACCCTCACAGCCGCTAATTCACCCCTCCACTTT
CATSRGFTLTAANSPLHF
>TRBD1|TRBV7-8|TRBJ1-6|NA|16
TGTGCCAGCAGCTCCGATACCGGGACAGGGGGTTCACCCCTCCACTTT
CASSSDTGTGGSPLHF
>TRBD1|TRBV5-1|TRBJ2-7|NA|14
TGCGCCAGCAGCGCCGGGACAGGGAATTACGAGCAGTACTTC
CASSAGTGNYEQYF
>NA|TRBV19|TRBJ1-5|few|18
TGTGCCAGTAGTATGGGGGCAAGAGGGATAAGGAGCAATCAGCCCCAGCATTTT
CASSMGARGIRSNQPQHF
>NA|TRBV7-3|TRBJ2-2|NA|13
TGTGCCAGCAGCTCTAATACGGGGGGGGAGCTGTTTTTT
CASSSNTGGELFF
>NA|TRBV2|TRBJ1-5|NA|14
TGTGCCAGCAGTGACAGGGCAAGGAATCAGCCCCAGCATTTT
CASSDRARNQPQHF
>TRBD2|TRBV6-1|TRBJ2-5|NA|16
TGTGCCAGCAGTGACCTAGCGGGGGCAACCCAAGAGACCCAGTACTTC
CASSDLAGATQETQYF
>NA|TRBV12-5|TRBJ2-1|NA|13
TGTGCTAGTGGTTTGGACGCCGCGGCCGAGCAGTTCTTC
CASGLDAAAEQFF
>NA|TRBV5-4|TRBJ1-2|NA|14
TGTGCCAGCAGCTTCAAAGAGGGAGGCTATGGCTACACCTTC
CASSFKEGGYGYTF
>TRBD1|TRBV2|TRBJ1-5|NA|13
TGTGCCAGCAAAGGACAGGCAGCTAAGCCCCAGCATTTT
CASKGQAAKPQHF
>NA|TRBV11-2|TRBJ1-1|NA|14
TGTGCCAGCAGCGGAGGGGCCAGCGGCACTGAAGCTTTCTTT
CASSGGASGTEAFF
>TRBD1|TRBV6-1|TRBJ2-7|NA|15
TGTGCCAGCAGAGCCGGGACAGGGGGTGCCTACGAGCAGTACTTC
CASRAGTGGAYEQYF
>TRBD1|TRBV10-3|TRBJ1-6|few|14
TGTGCCATCAGTGGAACAGGGGGCACTTCACCCCTCCACTTT
CAISGTGGTSPLHF
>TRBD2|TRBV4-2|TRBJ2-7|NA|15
TGTGCCAGCAGCCAAGGGGGGGACTACTCCTACGAGCAGTACTTC
CASSQGGDYSYEQYF
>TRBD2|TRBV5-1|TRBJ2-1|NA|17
TGCGCCAGCAGCTTGGGACTAGCGGGGGCCTCCTACAATGAGCAGTTCTTC
CASSLGLAGASYNEQFF